The clone carrying this T cell receptor (beta chain) came up a few times. Its antigen is unknown. V was shortened by 4 bases and J by 7 bases, with 7 bases between the two germline ends. This CDR3 has 12 amino acids. Germline V gives CDR1 SEHNR, CDR2 FQNEAQ (reference sequence). These data originate in a study of vaccination effects on CD4 cells after COVID-19. Antigen-specific CD4+ T cells were expanded with viral peptide pools in the ViraFEST assay before sequencing. Having been cultured for roughly 11 days, the cells underwent CD4+ T cell isolation. Two-dose BNT162b2 or mRNA-1273 vaccination was given to participants. Study observations and caveats: Within healthy vaccinees, only 1 of 255 vaccine-induced clones displayed cross-reactivity with common cold coronaviruses.

TCRdb keeps only in-frame clones here, not all; method: immunoSEQ multiplex PCR. The repertoire holds approximately 83,000 clones, with under 80% as singletons. This rearrangement joins TRBV7-9 to TRBJ2-2; unclear D gene. The source was CD4+ T cells from PBMCs cultured with HCoV-OC43 spike peptides, collected after COVID-19 vaccination. Subset given: HCoV-OC43 spike overlapping peptide pool stimulation. The receptor was isolated from a human donor who received a COVID-19 vaccine. The chain's CDR3 is CASSSIGGELFF. The CDR3 DNA is TGTGCCAGCAGCTCAATAGGCGGGGAGCTGTTTTTT. Supplemented by reference TRBV7-9 and TRBJ2-2, the full variable domain reads DTGVSQNPRHKITKRGQNVTFRCDPISEHNRLYWYRQTLGQGPEFLTYFQNEAQLEKSRLLSDRFSAERPKGSFSTLEIQRTEQGDSAMYLCASSSIGGELFFGEGSRLTVL.